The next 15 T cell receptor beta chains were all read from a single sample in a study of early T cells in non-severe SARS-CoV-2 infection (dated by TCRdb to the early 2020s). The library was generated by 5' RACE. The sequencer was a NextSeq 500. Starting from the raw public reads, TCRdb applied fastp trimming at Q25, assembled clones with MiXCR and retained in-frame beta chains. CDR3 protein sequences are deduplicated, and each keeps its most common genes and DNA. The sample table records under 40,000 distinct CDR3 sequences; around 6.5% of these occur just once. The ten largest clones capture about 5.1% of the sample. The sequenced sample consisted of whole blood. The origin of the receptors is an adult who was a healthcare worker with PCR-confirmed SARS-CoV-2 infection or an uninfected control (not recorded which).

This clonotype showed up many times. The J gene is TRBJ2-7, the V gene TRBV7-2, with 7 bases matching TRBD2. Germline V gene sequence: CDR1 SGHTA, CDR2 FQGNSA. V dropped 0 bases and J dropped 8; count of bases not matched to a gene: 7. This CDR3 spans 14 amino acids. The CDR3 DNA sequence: TGTGCCAGCAGCTTAGCGTGGGCTAGCGGCCAGCAGTACTTC. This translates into CASSLAWASGQQYF.

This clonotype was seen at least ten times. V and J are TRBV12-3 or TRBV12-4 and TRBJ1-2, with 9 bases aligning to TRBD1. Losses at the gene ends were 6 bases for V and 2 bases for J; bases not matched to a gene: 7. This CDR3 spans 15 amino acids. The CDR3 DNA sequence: TGTGCCAGCAGCCCGAGGGGGACAGGGAACTATGGCTACACCTTC. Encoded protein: CASSPRGTGNYGYTF.

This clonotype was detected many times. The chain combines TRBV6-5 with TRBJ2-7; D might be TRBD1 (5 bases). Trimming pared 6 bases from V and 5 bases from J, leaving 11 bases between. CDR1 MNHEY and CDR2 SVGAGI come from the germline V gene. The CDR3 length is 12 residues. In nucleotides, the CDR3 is TGTGCCAGCAGAAGACAGACGAACGAGCAGTACTTC. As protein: CASRRQTNEQYF.

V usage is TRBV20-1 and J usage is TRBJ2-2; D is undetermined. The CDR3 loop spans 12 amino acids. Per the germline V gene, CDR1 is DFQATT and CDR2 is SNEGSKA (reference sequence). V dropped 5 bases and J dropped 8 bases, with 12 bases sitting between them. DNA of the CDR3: TGCAGTGCTTCCTTTATGAGGGGGGAGCTGTTTTTT. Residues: CSASFMRGELFF.

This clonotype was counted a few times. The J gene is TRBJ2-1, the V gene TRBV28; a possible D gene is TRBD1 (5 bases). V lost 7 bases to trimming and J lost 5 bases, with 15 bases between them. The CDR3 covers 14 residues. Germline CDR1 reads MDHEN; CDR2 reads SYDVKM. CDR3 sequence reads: CASKRPARDNEQFF. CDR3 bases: TGTGCCAGCAAGAGGCCCGCCAGGGACAATGAGCAGTTCTTC.

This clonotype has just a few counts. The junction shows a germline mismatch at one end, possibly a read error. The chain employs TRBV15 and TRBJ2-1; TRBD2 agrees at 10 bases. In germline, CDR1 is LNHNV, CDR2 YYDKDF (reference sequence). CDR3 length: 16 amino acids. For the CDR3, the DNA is TGTGCCACCAGCAGAGATACTAGCGGGATCTACAGTGAGCAGTTCTTC. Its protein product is CATSRDTSGIYSEQFF.

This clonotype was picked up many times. The CDR3 loop reads CASSQDLPDGTAQETQYF. Here the CDR3 DNA reads TGCGCCAGCAGCCAAGATCTCCCTGACGGGACAGCCCAAGAGACCCAGTACTTC. The rearrangement joins TRBV4-1 to TRBJ2-5, with TRBD1 matching 7 bases. Germline assignment: CDR1 MGHRA and CDR2 YSYEKL. Unmatched junction bases numbered 11, after V lost 0 bases and J lost 1 base. The length of the CDR3 is 18 residues.

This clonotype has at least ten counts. The DNA of the CDR3 is TGTGCCAGCAGTGACGGGACTAGCGGCCAAGAGACCCAGTACTTC. The encoded protein is CASSDGTSGQETQYF. The chain couples TRBV6-4 to TRBJ2-5, with TRBD2 matching over 11 bases. The germline V gene has CDR1 MRHNA and CDR2 SNTAGT. The CDR3 has 15 amino acids. The J segment lost 1 base and the V segment lost 2 bases, leaving 0 bases of the junction unmatched.

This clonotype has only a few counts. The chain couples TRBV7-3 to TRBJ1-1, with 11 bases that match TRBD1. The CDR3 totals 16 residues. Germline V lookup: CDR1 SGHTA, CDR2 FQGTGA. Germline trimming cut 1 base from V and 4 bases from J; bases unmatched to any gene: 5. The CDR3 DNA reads TGTGCCAGCAGCTTAATGGGACAGGGGGTAAGCACTGAAGCTTTCTTT. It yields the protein CASSLMGQGVSTEAFF.

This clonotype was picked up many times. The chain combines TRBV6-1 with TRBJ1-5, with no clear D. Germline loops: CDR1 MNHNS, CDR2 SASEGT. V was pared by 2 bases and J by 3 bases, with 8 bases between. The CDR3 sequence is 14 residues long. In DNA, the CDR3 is TGTGCCAGCAGTGAATTCCAGAACAATCAGCCCCAGCATTTT. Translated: CASSEFQNNQPQHF.

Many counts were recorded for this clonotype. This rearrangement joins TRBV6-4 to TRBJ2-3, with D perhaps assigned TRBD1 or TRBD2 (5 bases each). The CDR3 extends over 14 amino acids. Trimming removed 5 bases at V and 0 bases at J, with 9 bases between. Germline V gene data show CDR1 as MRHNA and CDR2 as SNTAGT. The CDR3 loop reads CASSQGGSTDTQYF. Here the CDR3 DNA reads TGTGCCAGCAGTCAGGGCGGGAGCACAGATACGCAGTATTTT.

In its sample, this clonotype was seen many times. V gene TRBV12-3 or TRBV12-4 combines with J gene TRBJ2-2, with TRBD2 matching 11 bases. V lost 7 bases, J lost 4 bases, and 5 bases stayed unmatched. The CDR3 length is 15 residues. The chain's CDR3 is CASTLAGGGTGELFF. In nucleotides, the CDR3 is TGTGCCAGCACCCTAGCGGGAGGAGGCACCGGGGAGCTGTTTTTT.

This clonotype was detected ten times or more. The CDR3 reads CAITPLAGDNEQFF. In DNA, the CDR3 is TGTGCCATCACGCCCCTAGCGGGGGACAATGAGCAGTTCTTC. This chain joins TRBV6-2 or TRBV6-3 and TRBJ2-1; 10 bases match TRBD2. V lost 10 bases, J lost 5 bases, and 8 bases stayed unmatched. This CDR3 spans 14 amino acids. Germline values: CDR1 MNHEY, CDR2 SVGEGT.

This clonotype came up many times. The CDR3 region is CASSLTQYRGYTEAFF. The DNA of the CDR3 is TGTGCCAGCAGTTTAACCCAATACAGGGGTTACACTGAAGCTTTCTTT. The chain carries TRBV27 and TRBJ1-1; 7 positions match TRBD1. V was pared by 2 bases and J by 3 bases, with 9 bases of the junction left unmatched. Germline assignment: CDR1 MNHEY and CDR2 SMNVEV (reference sequence). The CDR3 loop spans 16 amino acids.

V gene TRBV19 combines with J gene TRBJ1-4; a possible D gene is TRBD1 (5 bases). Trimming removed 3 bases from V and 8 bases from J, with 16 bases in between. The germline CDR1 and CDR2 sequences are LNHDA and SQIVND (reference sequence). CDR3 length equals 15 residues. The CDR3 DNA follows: TGTGCCAGTAGTATCAATAGGAACGGGGACGAAAAACTGTTTTTT. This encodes CASSINRNGDEKLFF. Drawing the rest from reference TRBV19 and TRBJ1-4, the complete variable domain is DGGITQSPKYLFRKEGQNVTLSCEQNLNHDAMYWYRQDPGQGLRLIYYSQIVNDFQKGDIAEGYSVSREKKESFPLTVTSAQKNPTAFYLCASSINRNGDEKLFFGSGTQLSVL.